The clone carrying this TCR beta chain was seen once. These data are taken from a study of blood T cell repertoires in COVID-19. Study-level information: T cells, B-cell-depleted T cells, or PBMCs provided the cDNA or gDNA that served as material.

The data were produced by immunoSEQ multiplex PCR, yet TCRdb's version contains in-frame clones alone and is incomplete. The data hold tens of thousands of clones, with around 86% observed a single time. CDR1 LNHDA and CDR2 SQIVND come from the germline V gene (reference sequence). The V gene lost 6 bases and the J gene lost 0 bases, with 11 bases spanning the gap. This CDR3 is built from 14 residues. The material sequenced was peripheral blood. The rearrangement joins TRBV19 to TRBJ1-2; no definite D call. This receptor was identified in a man between 65 and 80 years old with active or convalescent COVID-19. The CDR3 bases are TGTGCCAGTAGCCTCTCGAGCACTAACTATGGCTACACCTTC. Its protein product is CASSLSSTNYGYTF.